These 9 T cell receptor beta chains share one sample of origin, sequenced in a study of cytomegalovirus exposure and HLA in healthy donors. Sequenced by immunoSEQ multiplex PCR; TCRdb stores in-frame clones only, minus some. The data show around 250,000 clones, roughly 90% seen once. The sequencing sample was made of PBMCs. Every receptor here comes from a woman aged 18-29 years in good health and CMV-seronegative.

This rearrangement joins TRBV9 to TRBJ1-6, with D perhaps TRBD1 (5 bases). Between the trimmed V and J ends, which lost 7 bases and 0 bases, there was a span of 20 bases. The CDR3 is 18 residues long. Germline V gene sequence: CDR1 SGDLS, CDR2 YYNGEE. CDR3 DNA sequence: TGTGCCAGCTCCCGGGGCGGGACGCCGAGCTCCTATAATTCACCCCTCCACTTT. This codes for CASSRGGTPSSYNSPLHF.

V gene TRBV19 combines with J gene TRBJ2-7; D is uncertain. The V end was cut by 3 bases, the J end by 3 bases, with 12 bases between. This CDR3 is 14 amino acids long. Germline loops: CDR1 LNHDA, CDR2 SQIVND (reference sequence). The DNA of the CDR3 is TGTGCCAGTAGTATTATCCCGAGAGTCTACGAGCAGTACTTC. The encoded protein is CASSIIPRVYEQYF.

This chain connects TRBV28 to TRBJ1-1; possibly TRBD1 for D (6 bases). Germline V gene sequence: CDR1 MDHEN, CDR2 SYDVKM. The CDR3 sequence is 12 residues long. Deletions cut 9 bases from V and 5 bases from J, with 13 bases between. CDR3 amino acids: CASGGGRTEAFF. The CDR3 bases are TGTGCCAGTGGCGGGGGCAGGACTGAAGCTTTCTTT. The full variable domain, its missing parts supplied by reference TRBV28 and TRBJ1-1, is DVKVTQSSRYLVKRTGEKVFLECVQDMDHENMFWYRQDPGLGLRLIYFSYDVKMKEKGDIPEGYSVSREKKERFSLILESASTNQTSMYLCASGGGRTEAFFGQGTRLTVV.

This chain uses TRBV18 with TRBJ2-7, with a weak D call TRBD2 (6 bases). With 4 bases removed from V and 4 bases from J, the gap between germline ends came to 11 bases. From germline, CDR1 is KGHSH and CDR2 LQKENI. CDR3 length equals 13 residues. The DNA for the CDR3 is TGTGCCAGCTCACGGGAGGATCAATACGAGCAGTACTTC. It translates to CASSREDQYEQYF.

The chain couples TRBV7-2 to TRBJ2-1; the match to TRBD2 covers 13 bases. V lost 5 bases to trimming and J lost 2 bases; unmatched junction nucleotides: 3. CDR3 size: 16 residues. The germline V gene has CDR1 SGHTA and CDR2 FQGNSA. The CDR3 DNA follows: TGTGCCAGCAGCGACACTAGCGGGGGGGCCTACAATGAGCAGTTCTTC. Translating gives CASSDTSGGAYNEQFF.

V usage is TRBV9 and J usage is TRBJ1-4; the match to TRBD1 covers 10 bases. The CDR3 is 14 residues long. The germline V gene encodes CDR1 SGDLS and CDR2 YYNGEE. V was pared by 5 bases and J by 6 bases, with 4 bases of the junction left unmatched. The CDR3 sequence: CASRSGTGDEKLFF. Written as DNA, the CDR3 is TGTGCCAGCAGGTCCGGGACAGGGGATGAAAAACTGTTTTTT.

With regard to this clone: Mismatch with germline at one junction end may stem from a read error. The chain recombines TRBV9 with TRBJ1-4; 7 nucleotides line up with TRBD1. The CDR3 consists of 10 residues. Germline lookup yields CDR1 SGDLS and CDR2 YYNGEE. The CDR3 coding sequence is TGTGCCAGCTCCTATCCGGGACAGCTTTTT. Translating gives CASSYPGQLF.

V is TRBV2 and J is TRBJ1-5, with 10 bases matching TRBD1. This CDR3 is 20 amino acids long. V lost 6 bases, J lost 1 base, and 18 bases stayed unmatched. The germline CDR1 and CDR2 sequences are SNHLY and FYNNEI. The DNA for the CDR3 is TGTGCCAGCAGAACAAAGAGGGGGACAGGGGAGCCCTTGAGCAATCAGCCCCAGCATTTT. This translates into CASRTKRGTGEPLSNQPQHF.

The CDR3 coding sequence is TGTGCCAGCAGTTGGACAAGGGATCAGCCCCAGCATTTT. Its protein product is CASSWTRDQPQHF. The chain carries TRBV6-5 and TRBJ1-5, with D possibly TRBD1 on 5 matching bases. CDR1 MNHEY and CDR2 SVGAGI come from the germline V gene. This CDR3 has 13 amino acids. V shed 4 bases and J shed 5 bases, with 9 bases lying between them.